The 2 T cell receptor beta chains presented below share a single source sample, sequenced in a study of read filtering for tumor transcriptome and immune sequencing. From 300 to 400 ng of RNA, a library with molecular barcoded alpha/delta and beta/gamma adaptors was made. TCRdb reprocessed the reads with MiXCR, giving one entry per CDR3 protein. In the table there are more than 70,000 distinct CDR3 sequences, 20% to 25% of which are singletons. Sequencing was performed on a population of CD138-negative cells sorted from bone marrow. These receptors were collected from a donor at least 40 years old with multiple myeloma.

Turning to this clonotype: The junction departs from the called germline gene at one end, perhaps through a read error. The rearrangement joins TRBV5-1 to TRBJ1-5, with a possible D match to TRBD1 (6 bases). Per the germline V gene, CDR1 is SGHRS and CDR2 is YFSETQ. The CDR3 is 16 residues long. The CDR3 DNA reads as TGCGCCAACAGCTTGGGCGGAGGGGGGAACAATCAGCCCCAGCATTTT. Encoded protein: CANSLGGGGNNQPQHF.

CDR3 protein: CASSSGTFSREYF. CDR3 nucleotide sequence: TGCGCCAGCAGCTCCGGGACCTTCTCGAGGGAGTACTTC. The chain joins TRBV5-1 to TRBJ2-7, with D perhaps being TRBD1 or TRBD2 (5 bases each). Trimming took off 3 bases at V and 11 bases at J, with 18 bases between the two ends. Germline CDR1 is SGHRS and CDR2 is YFSETQ. There are 13 residues in the CDR3.